This paragraph reports one T cell receptor (beta chain). These data come from a study of cytomegalovirus exposure and HLA in healthy donors. The protocol was immunoSEQ multiplex PCR, while the TCRdb copy is restricted to in-frame clones and leaves out a portion. The sample yields hundreds of thousands of clones, roughly 83% seen once. CDR1 is SNHLY, CDR2 FYNNEI, per germline. The CDR3 has 15 amino acids. Trimming removed 6 bases from V and 0 bases from J, with 14 bases in between. This TCR was recovered from a woman between 18 and 30 years old in good health and CMV-seronegative. J is TRBJ2-5 and V is TRBV2; no clear D gene. The sample was PBMCs. CDR3 in amino acids: CASRRGKGNQETQYF. For the CDR3, the DNA is TGTGCCAGCAGACGTGGGAAGGGTAACCAAGAGACCCAGTACTTC.